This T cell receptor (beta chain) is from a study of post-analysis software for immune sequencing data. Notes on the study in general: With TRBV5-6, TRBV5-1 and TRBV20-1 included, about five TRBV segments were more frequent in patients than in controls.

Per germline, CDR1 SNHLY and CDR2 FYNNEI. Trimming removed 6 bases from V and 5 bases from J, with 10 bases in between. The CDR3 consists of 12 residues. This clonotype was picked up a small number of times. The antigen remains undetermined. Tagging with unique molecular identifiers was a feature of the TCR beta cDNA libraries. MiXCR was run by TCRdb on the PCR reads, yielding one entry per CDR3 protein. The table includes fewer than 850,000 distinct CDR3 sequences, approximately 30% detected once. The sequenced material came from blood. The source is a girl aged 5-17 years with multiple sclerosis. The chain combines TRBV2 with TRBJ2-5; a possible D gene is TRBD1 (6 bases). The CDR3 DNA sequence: TGTGCCAGCAGAGGGGGTTGGGAGACCCAGTACTTC. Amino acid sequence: CASRGGWETQYF.